These 21 T cell receptor beta chains were all obtained from the same sample, sequenced in a study of beta chain features in type 1 diabetes. Reverse transcription of all isolated RNA meant that expressed TCRB transcripts were sequenced. Clones were sequenced by immunoSEQ multiplex PCR, and TCRdb holds only the in-frame ones, with some missing. Of some 900,000 clones in the sample, roughly 15% were seen once. What was sequenced was naive CD4+ T cells from blood. These receptors came from a woman aged 18-35 years in good health.

Concerning this clone: An end of the junction does not agree with germline; a read error may underlie this. The CDR3 DNA follows: TGTGCCAGCACAGGGATGGCCCACACCACTCCCCCCGTCTTC. It is translated as CASTGMAHTTPPVF. This chain connects TRBV6-1 to TRBJ2-1, with D perhaps TRBD1 (5 bases). CDR3 size: 14 residues. CDR1 and CDR2 (germline): MNHNS, SASEGT.

Remarks on this clone: In the same sample, other DNA sequences code for this CDR3. This chain joins TRBV20-1 and TRBJ2-1; no definite D call. Trimming stripped 4 bases from V and 5 bases from J, with 3 bases between. CDR1 is DFQATT and CDR2 is SNEGSKA in the germline V gene (reference sequence). This CDR3 is built from 10 residues. The CDR3 reads CSAKHNEQFF. The CDR3 bases are TGCAGTGCTAAACACAATGAGCAGTTCTTC.

This clone was recorded a few times. This chain links TRBV7-2 with TRBJ2-5; perhaps D is TRBD1 or TRBD2 (6 bases each). CDR3 length: 15 amino acids. CDR1 is SGHTA and CDR2 is FQGNSA in the germline V gene. Trimming cost V 6 bases and J 5 bases, with 19 bases left between them. Written as DNA, the CDR3 is TGTGCCAGCAGTCCAATCAATGGGGGGCGGGAGACCCAGTACTTC. Its protein product is CASSPINGGRETQYF.

This clone was seen a few times. V is TRBV15 and J is TRBJ1-2; a possible D gene is TRBD1 (5 bases). From germline, CDR1 is LNHNV and CDR2 YYDKDF (reference sequence). The CDR3 spans 16 residues. V was cut by 1 base and J by 2 bases, with 14 bases left in between. In DNA, the CDR3 is TGTGCCACCAGCAGAGCCTGGGGCGGCACAAACTATGGCTACACCTTC. As protein: CATSRAWGGTNYGYTF.

This clone came up a few times. The chain uses TRBV19 and TRBJ2-7, with D hard to call. There are 13 residues in the CDR3. Germline loops: CDR1 LNHDA, CDR2 SQIVND (reference sequence). V was cut by 5 bases and J by 1 base, with 9 bases left in between. CDR3 DNA sequence: TGTGCCAGTAGTGCGGAAGGATCCTACGAGCAGTACTTC. Its protein is CASSAEGSYEQYF.

In its sample, this clone was seen a few times. The J gene is TRBJ2-1, the V gene TRBV6-6; the match to TRBD2 covers 11 bases. CDR3 length: 16 residues. V trimming: 7 bases; J trimming: 6 bases; junction bases outside the gene matches: 11. Germline V lookup: CDR1 MNHNY, CDR2 SVGAGI (reference sequence). The CDR3 reads CASKRLAGTLVNEQFF. CDR3 DNA sequence: TGTGCCAGCAAACGACTAGCGGGAACCCTAGTCAATGAGCAGTTCTTC.

This clone was detected only a few times. V usage is TRBV18 and J usage is TRBJ2-5, with 7 bases that match TRBD1. V lost 0 bases and J lost 2; bases outside the gene matches: 3. Germline values: CDR1 KGHSH, CDR2 LQKENI. This CDR3 spans 15 amino acids. The CDR3 DNA sequence: TGTGCCAGCTCACCACCGGACAGGAGACAAGAGACCCAGTACTTC. Its protein product is CASSPPDRRQETQYF.

In this sample, this clone turned up a few times. The chain has TRBV9 and TRBJ2-1; 9 bases agree with TRBD1. With V trimmed by 4 bases and J by 6 bases, 5 bases remained unmatched. The germline V gene encodes CDR1 SGDLS and CDR2 YYNGEE. CDR3 length: 14 residues. The CDR3 loop is CASSSGTGINEQFF. The CDR3 nucleotides are TGTGCCAGCAGCTCCGGGACAGGGATCAATGAGCAGTTCTTC.

The chain combines TRBV9 with TRBJ2-1, with TRBD2 matching 12 bases. The germline V gene encodes CDR1 SGDLS and CDR2 YYNGEE. CDR3 length equals 17 residues. V shed 2 bases and J 6 bases; nucleotides not matched to a gene: 9. CDR3 residues: CASSVNTGTSGSNEQFF. CDR3 DNA sequence: TGTGCCAGCAGCGTTAATACCGGGACTAGCGGGTCCAATGAGCAGTTCTTC.

V usage is TRBV18 and J usage is TRBJ1-5; D is unresolved. With 2 bases removed from V and 4 bases from J, the gap between germline ends came to 3 bases. The CDR3 has 12 amino acids. Per germline, CDR1 KGHSH and CDR2 LQKENI. The CDR3 is CASSPANQPQHF. The CDR3, as DNA: TGTGCCAGCTCACCAGCAAATCAGCCCCAGCATTTT.

The chain has TRBV19 and TRBJ2-5, with a tentative D call TRBD1 (6 bases). V dropped 3 bases and J dropped 2 bases, with 7 bases sitting between them. The CDR3 covers 13 residues. Germline V gene sequence: CDR1 LNHDA, CDR2 SQIVND (reference sequence). The CDR3 DNA sequence: TGTGCCAGTAGTATGCAGGGGCAAGAGACCCAGTACTTC. Its translation: CASSMQGQETQYF. The full variable domain, rest sourced from reference TRBV19 and TRBJ2-5, is DGGITQSPKYLFRKEGQNVTLSCEQNLNHDAMYWYRQDPGQGLRLIYYSQIVNDFQKGDIAEGYSVSREKKESFPLTVTSAQKNPTAFYLCASSMQGQETQYFGPGTRLLVL.

This clone was seen a few times. CDR3 sequence reads: CAFGPAREMSGNTIYF. The CDR3 DNA sequence: TGTGCCTTCGGGCCGGCCAGGGAGATGTCCGGAAACACCATATATTTT. The chain couples TRBV7-9 to TRBJ1-3; a weak D match, TRBD1 (5 bases). The ends were cut back, 11 bases at V and 4 bases at J, with 24 bases in the middle. Germline V CDR1 and CDR2: SEHNR, FQNEAQ (reference sequence). The length of the CDR3 is 16 residues.

Concerning this clone itself: Its ends do not fully match the called genes, so a read error is possible. This chain uses TRBV7-7 with TRBJ2-1; perhaps TRBD2 as D (6 bases). This CDR3 contains 15 residues. Looked up from germline, CDR1 is SSHAT and CDR2 is FNYEAQ (reference sequence). The CDR3 here is CASSSGDLPRNEQFF. The CDR3 nucleotides read TGTGCTAGCAGCTCGGGGGACCTACCCCGCAATGAGCAGTTCTTC.

The J gene is TRBJ1-5, the V gene TRBV7-9; no firm D call. The CDR3 consists of 12 residues. The germline V and J ends were trimmed by 6 bases and 1 base, with 4 bases remaining between them. Germline V gene sequence: CDR1 SEHNR, CDR2 FQNEAQ (reference sequence). In DNA, the CDR3 is TGTGCCAGCAGTGAGAGCAATCAGCCCCAGCATTTT. Amino acids: CASSESNQPQHF.

The CDR3 DNA follows: TGTGCCAGCAGCTTAGAGAGTCTAGCCTACGCTGAGCAGTTCTTC. Residues: CASSLESLAYAEQFF. The chain carries TRBV7-9 and TRBJ2-1; D may be TRBD2 (5 bases). V was shortened by 1 base and J by 9 bases, with 16 bases between the two germline ends. The germline CDR1 and CDR2 sequences are SEHNR and FQNEAQ (reference sequence). The CDR3 totals 15 residues.

This clone has only a few counts. The chain carries TRBV4-2 and TRBJ1-4; D is unclear. Trimming took off 4 bases at V and 3 bases at J, with 15 bases between the two ends. Germline V CDR1 and CDR2: LGHNA, YNFKEQ. This CDR3 region has 16 residues. CDR3 in DNA: TGTGCCAGCAGCCCCCTGGACCTTGAGGCTAATGAAAAACTGTTTTTT. Protein: CASSPLDLEANEKLFF.

The chain joins TRBV28 to TRBJ2-3; possibly TRBD1 for D (6 bases). V gave up 3 bases and J gave up 1 base, with 14 bases separating them. The germline CDR1 and CDR2 sequences are MDHEN and SYDVKM. This CDR3 has 16 residues. The CDR3 loop reads CASSFFGAGGTDTQYF. The CDR3, as DNA: TGTGCCAGCAGTTTTTTCGGGGCAGGGGGCACAGATACGCAGTATTTT. Looking up the rest from reference TRBV28 and TRBJ2-3 gives the full variable domain: DVKVTQSSRYLVKRTGEKVFLECVQDMDHENMFWYRQDPGLGLRLIYFSYDVKMKEKGDIPEGYSVSREKKERFSLILESASTNQTSMYLCASSFFGAGGTDTQYFGPGTRLTVL.

The rearrangement joins TRBV14 to TRBJ2-3, with a possible D match to TRBD2 (6 bases). The CDR3 has 14 amino acids. The germline gives CDR1 SGHDN, CDR2 FVKESK. V lost 1 base and J lost 9, with 14 bases in between. CDR3 residues: CASSQVRVAGTQYF. The CDR3 DNA sequence: TGTGCCAGCAGCCAAGTTAGGGTTGCGGGAACGCAGTATTTT.

This clone was seen a few times. The CDR3 bases are TGCGCCAGCAGCTCGGGACTAGCGGGAGTTCACGGGGAGCTGTTTTTT. Translation gives CASSSGLAGVHGELFF. The gene calls are TRBV5-1 and TRBJ2-2; 14 nucleotides align to TRBD2. CDR1 and CDR2 from the germline V gene are SGHRS and YFSETQ. CDR3 length: 16 residues. Germline trimming cut 3 bases from V and 7 bases from J; bases unmatched to any gene: 5. Together with reference TRBV5-1 and TRBJ2-2, the CDR3 gives the full variable domain: KAGVTQTPRYLIKTRGQQVTLSCSPISGHRSVSWYQQTPGQGLQFLFEYFSETQRNKGNFPGRFSGRQFSNSRSEMNVSTLELGDSALYLCASSSGLAGVHGELFFGEGSRLTVL.

V is TRBV5-1 and J is TRBJ2-2; no firm D call. The germline gives CDR1 SGHRS, CDR2 YFSETQ. The CDR3 covers 12 residues. V was trimmed by 4 bases and J by 7 bases, leaving 8 bases between them. CDR3 bases: TGCGCCAGCAGCCTAAGTATCGGGGAGCTGTTTTTT. It is translated as CASSLSIGELFF.

This clone has more than one count but fewer than ten. The sample carries other DNA sequences with the same CDR3. The J gene is TRBJ2-3, the V gene TRBV5-4; 7 bases line up with TRBD2. CDR1 is SGHNT and CDR2 is YYREEE in the germline V gene (reference sequence). V dropped 4 bases and J dropped 0; count of bases not matched to a gene: 2. This CDR3 has 14 residues. CDR3 bases: TGTGCCAGCAGCCCCGGGGGGAGCACAGATACGCAGTATTTT. This translates into CASSPGGSTDTQYF.